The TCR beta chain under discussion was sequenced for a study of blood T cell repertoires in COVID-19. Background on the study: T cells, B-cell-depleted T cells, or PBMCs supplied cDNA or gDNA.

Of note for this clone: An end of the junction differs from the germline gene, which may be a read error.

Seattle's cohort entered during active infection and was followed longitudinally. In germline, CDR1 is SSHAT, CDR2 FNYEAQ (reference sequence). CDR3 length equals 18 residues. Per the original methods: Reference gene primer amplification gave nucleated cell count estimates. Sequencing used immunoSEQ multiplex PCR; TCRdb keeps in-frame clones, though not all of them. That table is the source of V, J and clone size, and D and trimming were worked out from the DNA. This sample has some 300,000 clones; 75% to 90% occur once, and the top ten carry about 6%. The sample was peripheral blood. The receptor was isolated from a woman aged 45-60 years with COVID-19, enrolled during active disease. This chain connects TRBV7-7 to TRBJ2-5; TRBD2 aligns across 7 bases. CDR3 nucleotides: TGTGCTAGCAGCCTCTACGGGGCTAGCGGAAACCTGGCAGAGACCCAGTACTTC. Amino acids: CASSLYGASGNLAETQYF.